The next 23 T cell receptor beta chains were all read from a single sample in a study of CD8 T cells in Susac syndrome. Reverse transcription used about 0.45 to 1 ug RNA and random hexamers. TCRdb re-analysed the immunoSEQ multiplex PCR reads in MiXCR, keeping a single row per CDR3 protein. The sample consists of approximately 180,000 distinct CDR3 sequences, about 91% of them appearing once. Sequencing was done on a sample of CD4+ T cells from PBMCs. These receptors were taken from a human donor with Susac syndrome.

The V call is TRBV5-1, the J call TRBJ2-1; 10 positions match TRBD1. Trimming cost V 2 bases and J 7 bases; bases outside gene matches: 3. Germline CDR1 SGHRS, CDR2 YFSETQ. The CDR3 runs 14 residues. CDR3 protein: CASSFPGQGNEQFF. The CDR3 DNA is TGCGCCAGCAGCTTCCCGGGACAGGGGAATGAGCAGTTCTTC.

The chain links TRBV6-1 to TRBJ2-7; TRBD1 matches at 10 bases. The CDR3 totals 14 residues. Germline loops: CDR1 MNHNS, CDR2 SASEGT. Trimming at V came to 6 bases and at J to 3 bases, leaving 5 bases not matched to a gene. This CDR3 reads CASRGTGAHYEQYF. In DNA, the CDR3 is TGTGCCAGCAGGGGGACAGGGGCCCACTACGAGCAGTACTTC.

This clonotype occurred once. This chain connects TRBV5-1 to TRBJ2-3; no firm D call. This CDR3 region has 15 residues. The ends were cut back, 2 bases at V and 2 bases at J, with 12 bases in the middle. The germline V gene has CDR1 SGHRS and CDR2 YFSETQ. The CDR3 here is CASSFNPTATDTQYF. The CDR3, as DNA: TGCGCCAGCAGCTTCAACCCGACTGCCACAGATACGCAGTATTTT.

V is TRBV12-3 or TRBV12-4 and J is TRBJ2-1; 9 bases fit TRBD2. V lost 6 bases and J lost 5; bases outside the gene matches: 5. The CDR3 is 14 residues long. The CDR3 nucleotides are TGTGCCAGCAGCTCTAGCGGGGTTGACAATGAGCAGTTCTTC. Its protein is CASSSSGVDNEQFF.

The chain is built from TRBV28 and TRBJ1-4; 8 positions agree with TRBD1. V gave up 5 bases and J gave up 7 bases; unmatched junction bases: 6. Germline values: CDR1 MDHEN, CDR2 SYDVKM. There are 14 residues in the CDR3. CDR3 sequence reads: CASSPGGPGEKLFF. The CDR3 nucleotides are TGTGCCAGCAGTCCAGGGGGCCCGGGTGAAAAACTGTTTTTT.

In this sample, this clonotype turned up a few times. The V gene is TRBV6-1, the J gene TRBJ1-1; no firm D call. This CDR3 is built from 12 residues. From germline, CDR1 is MNHNS and CDR2 SASEGT. Deletions cut 8 bases from V and 5 bases from J, with 12 bases between. The chain's CDR3 is CASEERGTEAFF. The CDR3 DNA sequence: TGTGCCAGCGAAGAGCGAGGGACTGAAGCTTTCTTT.

The J gene is TRBJ1-5, the V gene TRBV19; 7 nucleotides line up with TRBD1. CDR1 is LNHDA and CDR2 is SQIVND in the germline V gene (reference sequence). The CDR3 totals 15 residues. With 5 bases clipped from V and 0 bases from J, the junction kept 4 bases outside the gene matches. Written as DNA, the CDR3 is TGTGCCAGTAGTGCGACAGGGTTTAGCAATCAGCCCCAGCATTTT. Encoded protein: CASSATGFSNQPQHF. The full variable domain, with the rest looked up from reference TRBV19 and TRBJ1-5, is DGGITQSPKYLFRKEGQNVTLSCEQNLNHDAMYWYRQDPGQGLRLIYYSQIVNDFQKGDIAEGYSVSREKKESFPLTVTSAQKNPTAFYLCASSATGFSNQPQHFGDGTRLSIL.

The chain joins TRBV20-1 to TRBJ1-6, with a tentative D call TRBD1 (6 bases). V lost 6 bases to trimming and J lost 3 bases, with 21 bases between them. The CDR3 covers 17 residues. CDR1 is DFQATT and CDR2 is SNEGSKA in the germline V gene (reference sequence). The CDR3 bases are TGCAGTGCAAAATCGGGACAAGATAAATTCTATAATTCACCCCTCCACTTT. It is translated as CSAKSGQDKFYNSPLHF.

The rearrangement uses TRBV19 and TRBJ1-5; the D gene is possibly TRBD1 (5 bases). The V gene lost 7 bases and the J gene lost 7 bases, with 17 bases spanning the gap. The CDR3 length is 14 residues. CDR1 and CDR2 (germline): LNHDA, SQIVND (reference sequence). The CDR3 nucleotides read TGTGCCAGTACTAATGGGCAGGGAGACCAGCCCCAGCATTTT. Its translation is CASTNGQGDQPQHF.

V usage is TRBV7-9 and J usage is TRBJ1-5; D unresolved. With 8 bases removed from V and 6 bases from J, the gap between germline ends came to 14 bases. The CDR3 extends over 13 amino acids. From germline, CDR1 is SEHNR and CDR2 FQNEAQ (reference sequence). Here the CDR3 reads CASGRARVQPQHF. The CDR3 DNA sequence: TGTGCCAGCGGGAGGGCCCGGGTTCAGCCCCAGCATTTT. The full variable domain, with the rest looked up from reference TRBV7-9 and TRBJ1-5, is DTGVSQNPRHKITKRGQNVTFRCDPISEHNRLYWYRQTLGQGPEFLTYFQNEAQLEKSRLLSDRFSAERPKGSFSTLEIQRTEQGDSAMYLCASGRARVQPQHFGDGTRLSIL.

The chain combines TRBV7-9 with TRBJ2-5; 7 nucleotides line up with TRBD1. The junction had 6 bases not matched to a gene; V was cut back by 1 base and J by 4 bases. CDR1 and CDR2 (germline): SEHNR, FQNEAQ (reference sequence). The CDR3 covers 15 residues. CDR3 sequence reads: CASSLVQGKGETQYF. CDR3 nucleotide sequence: TGTGCCAGCAGCTTAGTACAGGGGAAGGGAGAGACCCAGTACTTC.

This chain joins TRBV5-1 and TRBJ2-1, with a weak D call TRBD2 (5 bases). V was pared by 0 bases and J by 1 base, with 14 bases between. Per the germline V gene, CDR1 is SGHRS and CDR2 is YFSETQ. The CDR3 is made up of 17 amino acids. The CDR3 DNA sequence: TGCGCCAGCAGCTTGGTAGGTCTAGCTGCATCCTACAATGAGCAGTTCTTC. Protein: CASSLVGLAASYNEQFF. Complete variable domain (other parts from reference TRBV5-1 and TRBJ2-1): KAGVTQTPRYLIKTRGQQVTLSCSPISGHRSVSWYQQTPGQGLQFLFEYFSETQRNKGNFPGRFSGRQFSNSRSEMNVSTLELGDSALYLCASSLVGLAASYNEQFFGPGTRLTVL.

The J gene is TRBJ2-1, the V gene TRBV2; D not certain. The CDR3 length is 14 residues. Trimming shortened V by 2 bases and J by 7 bases, and 12 bases separated the two germline ends. Germline loops: CDR1 SNHLY, CDR2 FYNNEI. The CDR3 region has the DNA TGTGCCAGCAGTGAACTAGTGTCTTATAATGAGCAGTTCTTC. This gives the protein CASSELVSYNEQFF.

J is TRBJ2-2 and V is TRBV12-3 or TRBV12-4; tentatively, D is TRBD2 (5 bases). This CDR3 region has 16 residues. V was shortened by 6 bases and J by 5 bases, with 19 bases between the two germline ends. CDR3 nucleotides: TGTGCCAGCAGCCCCCTCCCCCGAGGGATTACCGGGGAGCTGTTTTTT. Translated, it gives CASSPLPRGITGELFF.

This chain connects TRBV4-1 to TRBJ2-5; D gene uncertain. The CDR3 length is 14 residues. V lost 1 base and J lost 3, with 9 bases in between. CDR1 is MGHRA and CDR2 is YSYEKL in the germline V gene. The CDR3 region is CASSQGLLEETQYF. CDR3 in DNA: TGCGCCAGCAGCCAAGGACTGTTGGAAGAGACCCAGTACTTC.

The V call is TRBV6-1, the J call TRBJ2-5; TRBD1 is a possible D gene (5 bases). V lost 4 bases and J 0 bases, leaving 9 bases between the germline ends. The CDR3 loop spans 14 amino acids. CDR1 and CDR2 (germline): MNHNS, SASEGT. CDR3 in DNA: TGTGCCAGCAGTGCCAACAGGAACCAAGAGACCCAGTACTTC. It encodes CASSANRNQETQYF.

The J gene is TRBJ2-2, the V gene TRBV9; no clear D gene. The CDR3 is 15 amino acids. The germline V gene encodes CDR1 SGDLS and CDR2 YYNGEE. Trimming took 4 bases from V and 3 from J, leaving 13 bases between them. Here the CDR3 reads CASSPDRTHTGELFF. The DNA of the CDR3 is TGTGCCAGCAGCCCCGACCGGACCCACACCGGGGAGCTGTTTTTT.

The chain links TRBV20-1 to TRBJ2-2, with 8 nucleotides matching TRBD2. CDR3 length: 17 residues. V shed 0 bases and J 6 bases; nucleotides not matched to a gene: 12. Germline CDR1 DFQATT, CDR2 SNEGSKA (reference sequence). CDR3 nucleotides: TGCAGTGCTAGAGATCTTGTTGCGGGAGCGGGGGCCGGGGAGCTGTTTTTT. This encodes CSARDLVAGAGAGELFF.

The chain recombines TRBV4-2 with TRBJ2-3, with D hard to call. This CDR3 has 12 amino acids. Looked up from germline, CDR1 is LGHNA and CDR2 is YNFKEQ. V was trimmed by 0 bases and J by 4 bases, leaving 2 bases between them. The CDR3 sequence is CASSQEPDTQYF. The CDR3 DNA reads TGTGCCAGCAGCCAAGAGCCAGATACGCAGTATTTT.

This clonotype was observed once. The chain uses TRBV7-2 and TRBJ1-2; D is unresolved. The CDR3 has 14 amino acids. Trimming cost V 4 bases and J 4 bases, with 13 bases left between them. The germline V gene encodes CDR1 SGHTA and CDR2 FQGNSA. CDR3 region: CASSSSRRLYGYTF. In nucleotides, the CDR3 is TGTGCCAGCAGCTCGAGTCGGAGACTCTATGGCTACACCTTC.

The V gene is TRBV12-3 or TRBV12-4, the J gene TRBJ2-3; 11 bases agree with TRBD2. CDR3 length: 15 amino acids. V gave up 3 bases and J gave up 5 bases; unmatched junction bases: 4. CDR3 region: CASSFSGGAGDTQYF. In DNA form, the CDR3 reads TGTGCCAGCAGTTTTAGCGGGGGGGCCGGAGATACGCAGTATTTT.

This clonotype is a singleton in its sample. The chain joins TRBV6-5 to TRBJ2-7, with D possibly matching TRBD2 (6 bases). Germline CDR1 is MNHEY and CDR2 is SVGAGI. This CDR3 spans 13 amino acids. V lost 5 bases, J lost 3 bases, and 11 bases lay in between. The CDR3 DNA sequence: TGTGCCAGCAGTAAAATGACTAGCTACGAGCAGTACTTC. This translates into CASSKMTSYEQYF.

The CDR3 is CASRLGQGEQYF. The DNA of the CDR3 is TGTGCCAGCAGACTCGGACAGGGGGAGCAGTACTTC. The chain joins TRBV6-1 to TRBJ2-7; TRBD1 agrees at 9 bases. Germline lookup yields CDR1 MNHNS and CDR2 SASEGT. CDR3 length: 12 residues. J was trimmed by 7 bases and V by 6 bases; bases with no gene match: 4.